These 32 T cell receptor beta chains came from one sample sequenced in a study of blood T cell repertoires in COVID-19. Using immunoSEQ multiplex PCR, the repertoire was profiled, and TCRdb retains in-frame clones only, with some absent. The table has some 150,000 clones, roughly 75% seen once. Sequenced material: PBMCs or T cells enriched from blood (not recorded which). The receptor set was obtained from a woman in her 50s who had recovered from COVID-19.

The chain joins TRBV15 to TRBJ1-1; D is uncertain. V lost 4 bases and J 1 base, leaving 7 bases between the germline ends. This CDR3 is built from 13 residues. Germline assignment: CDR1 LNHNV and CDR2 YYDKDF (reference sequence). The chain's CDR3 is CATSIRGNTEAFF. CDR3 coding DNA: TGTGCCACCAGCATACGGGGGAACACTGAAGCTTTCTTT.

This clone came up a few times. This chain uses TRBV7-9 with TRBJ1-1; D perhaps matches TRBD1 (6 bases). The CDR3 runs to 15 residues. V lost 2 bases to trimming and J lost 1 base, with 11 bases between them. Germline V CDR1 and CDR2: SEHNR, FQNEAQ (reference sequence). The CDR3 here is CASSLSYRANTEAFF. CDR3 DNA: TGTGCCAGCAGCTTATCCTACAGGGCGAACACTGAAGCTTTCTTT.

V gene TRBV28 combines with J gene TRBJ2-3, with 9 bases fitting TRBD1. The CDR3 covers 15 residues. CDR1 and CDR2 (germline): MDHEN, SYDVKM. The V segment lost 5 bases and the J segment 2 bases; nucleotides outside the gene matches: 5. CDR3 sequence (DNA): TGTGCCAGCAGTAGGACAGGGGAGCTCACAGATACGCAGTATTTT. The encoded protein is CASSRTGELTDTQYF.

CDR3 DNA sequence: TGTGCCAGCAGTTCGGACAGCTATGGCTACACCTTC. It encodes CASSSDSYGYTF. The chain links TRBV5-6 to TRBJ1-2, with a tentative D call TRBD1 (6 bases). V was trimmed by 5 bases and J by 4 bases, leaving 9 bases between them. The CDR3 length is 12 residues. CDR1 and CDR2 from the germline V gene are SGHDT and YYEEEE.

The V and J genes are TRBV28 and TRBJ1-1; TRBD1 matches at 8 bases. The CDR3 totals 14 residues. CDR1 and CDR2 from the germline V gene are MDHEN and SYDVKM. With V trimmed by 3 bases and J by 7 bases, 7 bases remained unmatched. The CDR3 region is CASSFPTGGIEAFF. CDR3 sequence (DNA): TGTGCCAGCAGTTTTCCCACAGGGGGAATTGAAGCTTTCTTT.

This clone has just one count. This chain uses TRBV5-1 with TRBJ2-3, with TRBD2 matching over 7 bases. Germline V gives CDR1 SGHRS, CDR2 YFSETQ. The V and J ends lost 4 bases and 0 bases, in that order; junction bases with no gene match: 5. The CDR3 is 15 amino acids. The CDR3 sequence is CASSRGGLSTDTQYF. As DNA, the CDR3 is TGCGCCAGCAGCCGCGGGGGATTAAGCACAGATACGCAGTATTTT.

The chain joins TRBV18 to TRBJ2-2, with D perhaps TRBD1 (5 bases). Trimming stripped 2 bases from V and 3 bases from J, with 13 bases between. The CDR3 totals 16 residues. The germline CDR1 and CDR2 sequences are KGHSH and LQKENI. CDR3 DNA: TGTGCCAGCTCACCATACTGGGGCAAGGACACCGGGGAGCTGTTTTTT. This translates into CASSPYWGKDTGELFF. The variable domain in full, completed from reference TRBV18 and TRBJ2-2, reads NAGVMQNPRHLVRRRGQEARLRCSPMKGHSHVYWYRQLPEEGLKFMVYLQKENIIDESGMPKERFSAEFPKEGPSILRIQQVVRGDSAAYFCASSPYWGKDTGELFFGEGSRLTVL.

The gene calls are TRBV5-1 and TRBJ2-5; 11 bases agree with TRBD2. CDR1 is SGHRS and CDR2 is YFSETQ in the germline V gene. This CDR3 spans 19 amino acids. V lost 1 base and J lost 0; bases outside the gene matches: 11. CDR3 sequence: CASSLRLAGGIGYQETQYF. The CDR3 bases are TGCGCCAGCAGCTTGCGGCTAGCGGGGGGTATTGGTTACCAAGAGACCCAGTACTTC.

This clone has a count of ten or more. This sequence joins TRBV4-1 and TRBJ1-5, with D possibly matching TRBD1 (6 bases). Trimming left V 0 bases short and J 6 bases short, with 9 bases between. This CDR3 comprises 14 residues. Germline CDR1 is MGHRA and CDR2 is YSYEKL. CDR3 sequence (DNA): TGCGCCAGCAGCCAAGAGGGGGCAGGTCAGCCCCAGCATTTT. Translating it yields CASSQEGAGQPQHF.

The chain joins TRBV2 to TRBJ2-5; tentatively, D is TRBD2 (6 bases). Trimming stripped 0 bases from V and 1 base from J, with 6 bases between. The CDR3 spans 14 residues. CDR1 is SNHLY and CDR2 is FYNNEI in the germline V gene. The CDR3: CASSEAGGQETQYF. CDR3 nucleotide sequence: TGTGCCAGCAGTGAAGCGGGGGGCCAAGAGACCCAGTACTTC.

The chain carries TRBV11-3 and TRBJ1-1, with 8 bases identical to TRBD1. Losses at the gene ends were 6 bases for V and 7 bases for J; bases not matched to a gene: 7. The CDR3 has 13 residues. CDR1 is SGHNT and CDR2 is YENEEA in the germline V gene. The CDR3 DNA follows: TGTGCCAGCAGTCTTATGACAGGGGATGAAGCTTTCTTT. This codes for CASSLMTGDEAFF.

The chain carries TRBV25-1 and TRBJ1-1; no reliable D call. From germline, CDR1 is MGHDK and CDR2 SYGVNS. V was shortened by 5 bases and J by 5 bases, with 9 bases between the two germline ends. This CDR3 is built from 12 residues. CDR3 bases: TGTGCCAGCAGTCGGGGTCGGACTGAAGCTTTCTTT. This gives the protein CASSRGRTEAFF. Looking up the rest from reference TRBV25-1 and TRBJ1-1 gives the full variable domain: EADIYQTPRYLVIGTGKKITLECSQTMGHDKMYWYQQDPGMELHLIHYSYGVNSTEKGDLSSESTVSRIRTEHFPLTLESARPSHTSQYLCASSRGRTEAFFGQGTRLTVV.

This chain uses TRBV5-1 with TRBJ1-1; D unresolved. V was cut by 1 base and J by 12 bases, with 31 bases left in between. The CDR3 is made up of 18 amino acids. CDR1 is SGHRS and CDR2 is YFSETQ in the germline V gene. CDR3 DNA sequence: TGCGCCAGCAGCTTGATTAGCGGGAACTCTTATACTCCGGTCGATACTTTCTTT. Its translation: CASSLISGNSYTPVDTFF.

The chain has TRBV5-1 and TRBJ1-2, with 7 bases aligning to TRBD1. The CDR3 consists of 14 residues. V shed 1 base and J 2 bases; nucleotides not matched to a gene: 2. Germline CDR1 is SGHRS and CDR2 is YFSETQ. The CDR3 here is CASSLLQGNYGYTF. The CDR3 region has the DNA TGCGCCAGCAGCTTGCTACAGGGGAACTATGGCTACACCTTC.

The chain joins TRBV4-2 to TRBJ1-6, with D tentatively TRBD1 (5 bases). The CDR3 spans 16 residues. V lost 8 bases, J lost 6 bases, and 20 bases lay in between. The germline gives CDR1 LGHNA, CDR2 YNFKEQ. The CDR3 DNA sequence: TGTGCCAGCGGGGCCAACCTGAGCGGGGCTAATTCACCCCTCCACTTT. Translating gives CASGANLSGANSPLHF.

The chain combines TRBV20-1 with TRBJ2-3; 8 bases are a match to TRBD2. J lost 4 bases, V lost 3 bases, and 12 bases had no gene match. The CDR3 extends over 16 amino acids. Germline loops: CDR1 DFQATT, CDR2 SNEGSKA (reference sequence). The CDR3 sequence is CSASLAGGPGADTQYF. The CDR3 DNA follows: TGCAGTGCTAGTCTTGCGGGGGGCCCGGGGGCAGATACGCAGTATTTT.

This clone came up a few times. The chain employs TRBV10-3 and TRBJ1-1; D ambiguous. V lost 0 bases to trimming and J lost 3 bases, with 11 bases between them. CDR1 and CDR2 (germline): ENHRY, SYGVKD. This CDR3 is built from 15 residues. CDR3 DNA: TGTGCCATCAGTGAGTCGAAGGTAGCGGACACTGAAGCTTTCTTT. Its protein product is CAISESKVADTEAFF.

The chain carries TRBV5-6 and TRBJ1-6, with 7 bases matching TRBD1. Germline CDR1 is SGHDT and CDR2 is YYEEEE. The CDR3 length is 14 residues. V dropped 1 base and J dropped 7; count of bases not matched to a gene: 2. Here the CDR3 reads CASSLKGANSPLHF. The DNA for the CDR3 is TGTGCCAGCAGCTTGAAGGGGGCGAATTCACCCCTCCACTTT.

This clone is a singleton in its sample. The chain carries TRBV3-1 (or the pseudogene TRBV3-2) and TRBJ1-1, with 8 bases matching TRBD1. Trimming removed 4 bases from V and 1 base from J; junction bases left unmatched: 2. This CDR3 region has 14 residues. Germline CDR1 LGHDT, CDR2 YNNKEL (reference sequence). DNA of the CDR3: TGTGCCAGCAGCCGAGGACAGGGGAACACTGAAGCTTTCTTT. Protein product: CASSRGQGNTEAFF.

The chain uses TRBV11-3 and TRBJ1-2; D call uncertain. Trimming left V 3 bases short and J 4 bases short, with 27 bases between. The CDR3 contains 19 residues. CDR1 and CDR2 (germline): SGHNT, YENEEA. The CDR3 loop reads CASSLGPHKRLQVGYGYTF. The CDR3 region has the DNA TGTGCCAGCAGCTTGGGTCCACACAAGAGGCTGCAAGTAGGCTATGGCTACACCTTC.

This chain connects TRBV7-9 to TRBJ1-5, with D hard to call. CDR1 SEHNR and CDR2 FQNEAQ come from the germline V gene (reference sequence). Trimming took off 3 bases at V and 5 bases at J, with 8 bases between the two ends. The length of the CDR3 is 13 residues. The CDR3 reads CASSLFGDQPQHF. The CDR3 DNA is TGTGCCAGCAGCTTGTTCGGGGATCAGCCCCAGCATTTT.

The chain has TRBV7-9 and TRBJ1-5; 8 bases map to TRBD1. Germline V CDR1 and CDR2: SEHNR, FQNEAQ (reference sequence). The CDR3 is made up of 16 amino acids. The ends lost 3 bases at V and 0 bases at J; junction bases unmatched: 4. The DNA for the CDR3 is TGTGCCAGCAGCTTGACAGGGGCAGGTAGCAATCAGCCCCAGCATTTT. It specifies CASSLTGAGSNQPQHF.

The chain carries TRBV21-1 and TRBJ1-1. TRBV21-1 is described as a pseudogene. This CDR3 contains 15 residues. The CDR3, as DNA: TGTGCCAGCAGCAAAGACGGCGGAGTGAACACTGAAGCTTTCTTT. The encoded protein is CASSKDGGVNTEAFF.

The V gene is TRBV13, the J gene TRBJ2-1; 13 bases are shared with TRBD2. This CDR3 spans 18 amino acids. J gave up 5 bases and V 3 bases, and 10 bases lay outside the gene matches. From germline, CDR1 is PRHDT and CDR2 FYEKMQ (reference sequence). The CDR3 bases are TGTGCCAGCAGCTTTCCCGGACTAGCGGGGGACCCCAACAATGAGCAGTTCTTC. Translated, it gives CASSFPGLAGDPNNEQFF.

The chain has TRBV9 and TRBJ2-2; D might be TRBD2 (8 bases). The CDR3 runs 18 residues. The V end lost 3 bases, the J end lost 5 bases, and 23 bases lay between the germline ends. Per germline, CDR1 SGDLS and CDR2 YYNGEE. In DNA, the CDR3 is TGTGCCAGCAGCGATGGGACAGCGGGGGTAGATTGGACCGGGGAGCTGTTTTTT. This codes for CASSDGTAGVDWTGELFF.

This chain joins TRBV27 and TRBJ1-3; D might be TRBD1 (6 bases). Germline V lookup: CDR1 MNHEY, CDR2 SMNVEV (reference sequence). Trimming left V 4 bases short and J 2 bases short, with 9 bases between. There are 14 residues in the CDR3. CDR3: CASSSQGTGNTIYF. In nucleotides, the CDR3 is TGTGCCAGCAGTTCACAGGGTACTGGAAACACCATATATTTT.

The chain combines TRBV24-1 with TRBJ2-3; D perhaps matches TRBD1 (5 bases). The CDR3 contains 15 residues. CDR1 and CDR2 (germline): KGHDR, SFDVKD. Trimming stripped 0 bases from V and 5 bases from J, with 11 bases between. The CDR3 reads CATSDLSREVDTQYF. The CDR3 DNA follows: TGTGCCACCAGTGATTTGAGCAGGGAAGTAGATACGCAGTATTTT.

CDR3 nucleotide sequence: TGTGCCACTAGCGTACGGAGCTACGAGCAGTACTTC. Protein: CATSVRSYEQYF. The chain uses TRBV6-5 and TRBJ2-7, with D maybe TRBD2 (6 bases). The CDR3 has 12 amino acids. CDR1 MNHEY and CDR2 SVGAGI come from the germline V gene. V was trimmed by 10 bases and J by 3 bases, leaving 13 bases between them.

This clone was observed a handful of times. The J gene is TRBJ1-1, the V gene TRBV12-3 or TRBV12-4, with unresolved D. The V end was cut by 9 bases, the J end by 1 base, with 12 bases between. CDR3 length: 13 amino acids. The CDR3 here is CASQRRENTEAFF. In DNA form, the CDR3 reads TGTGCCAGTCAGCGGCGGGAGAACACTGAAGCTTTCTTT.

This clone was counted once. This chain joins TRBV19 and TRBJ2-3; 8 positions agree with TRBD1. The CDR3 is 17 residues long. The germline CDR1 and CDR2 sequences are LNHDA and SQIVND (reference sequence). Germline trimming cut 5 bases from V and 1 base from J; bases unmatched to any gene: 11. The CDR3 DNA sequence: TGTGCCAGTAGTCTACGAACAGGGGGAGCTGGCACAGATACGCAGTATTTT. As protein: CASSLRTGGAGTDTQYF.

The V gene is TRBV5-5, the J gene TRBJ2-3; no reliable D call. This CDR3 has 12 residues. CDR1 is SGHKS, CDR2 YYEKEE, per germline (reference sequence). V lost 4 bases to trimming and J lost 2 bases, with 5 bases between them. The CDR3 protein is CASSAYTDTQYF. In DNA, the CDR3 is TGTGCCAGCAGCGCCTACACAGATACGCAGTATTTT.

In the case of this clone: In the same sample, other DNA sequences code for this CDR3. The chain is built from TRBV4-1 and TRBJ2-6, with unresolved D. Trimming removed 4 bases from V and 0 bases from J, with 4 bases in between. This CDR3 region has 14 residues. The germline CDR1 and CDR2 sequences are MGHRA and YSYEKL. The CDR3 region is CASSPRSGANVLTF. The DNA of the CDR3 is TGCGCCAGCAGCCCCCGCTCTGGGGCCAACGTCCTGACTTTC.